A single TCR beta chain is shown here with its context. The sample comes from a study of blood T cell repertoires in COVID-19. Study overall: Acute-phase and convalescent COVID-19 samples originated in the United States, Italy and Spain.

The length of the CDR3 is 14 residues. How the authors handled the data: How many nucleated cells were present was estimated from reference gene primer amplification. Data came from immunoSEQ multiplex PCR; TCRdb stores just in-frame clones and leaves some out. The D gene and trimming were derived from the DNA, and the V and J assignments and clone size from that table. Of about 350,000 clones in the sample, roughly 87% were seen once. The sequenced material came from PBMCs or T cells enriched from blood (not recorded which). The origin of this receptor is a woman aged 25 to 45 who had recovered from COVID-19. The chain employs TRBV12-2 and TRBJ1-4; no DNA check was done on the table's D call, TRBD1. TRBV12-2 is listed as a pseudogene. CDR3 nucleotide sequence: TGTGCAAGTCGCACAGGGGGCGCGCGGGAAAAACTGTTTTTT. Residues: CASRTGGAREKLFF.